The rows below give T cell receptor beta chains drawn from one sample of a study of patients and donors after allogeneic stem cell transplantation. TCRdb redid the calling of the RT-PCR reads with MiXCR, one entry per CDR3 protein. The data contain 25,000 or so distinct CDR3 sequences, over 7% of them singletons. Material for sequencing was blood, either unsorted or a sorted T cell fraction (not recorded which). Receptors originate from a human donor who was either an allogeneic HSCT recipient or a stem cell or donor lymphocyte infusion donor (not recorded which). It is not recorded whose cells these are; they may come from a transplant donor. Both conserved end residues are part of each CDR3. Fields, in order: V gene, J gene, D gene, clone size, CDR3 DNA, CDR3 protein. The D gene is left open where the match is weak. Clone size is given for some rows only: seen once, a few or many times, or a class if the clone is expanded.

v_call: TRBV3-1; j_call: TRBJ2-7; d_call: NA; clone_size: NA; cdr3_nt: TGTGCCAGCAGCCAAGATCCGTGGGGGGAGGTACAGCAGTACTTC; cdr3_aa: CASSQDPWGEVQQYF
v_call: TRBV5-8; j_call: TRBJ2-7; d_call: NA; clone_size: NA; cdr3_nt: TGTGCCAGCAGCTTGGGGCAGGGCCTGACCTACGAGCAGTACTTC; cdr3_aa: CASSLGQGLTYEQYF
v_call: TRBV7-9; j_call: TRBJ2-3; d_call: NA; clone_size: NA; cdr3_nt: TGTGCCAGCAGCTTAGGGGAGGTTAGAGGGACAGATACGCAGTATTTT; cdr3_aa: CASSLGEVRGTDTQYF
v_call: TRBV28; j_call: TRBJ1-4; d_call: NA; clone_size: many; cdr3_nt: TGTGCCAGCAGTTTAACAGTGATTAATGAAAAACTGTTTTTT; cdr3_aa: CASSLTVINEKLFF
v_call: TRBV7-9; j_call: TRBJ1-1; d_call: NA; clone_size: few; cdr3_nt: TGTGCCAGCAGCTCAGGGTGGAACACTGAAGCTTTCTTT; cdr3_aa: CASSSGWNTEAFF
v_call: TRBV5-1; j_call: TRBJ1-1; d_call: NA; clone_size: medium-sized; cdr3_nt: TGCGCCAGCAGCCTGACAGTCTCCACTGAAGCTTTCTTT; cdr3_aa: CASSLTVSTEAFF
v_call: TRBV28; j_call: TRBJ1-3; d_call: TRBD1; clone_size: NA; cdr3_nt: TGTGCCAGCAGTTCCGGGACAGGGGGTCGGGAAAACACCATATATTTT; cdr3_aa: CASSSGTGGRENTIYF
v_call: TRBV5-1; j_call: TRBJ2-1; d_call: TRBD2; clone_size: many; cdr3_nt: TGCGCCAGCAGCTTGGGACTAGCGGAATACAATGAGCAGTTCTTC; cdr3_aa: CASSLGLAEYNEQFF
v_call: TRBV3-1; j_call: TRBJ2-5; d_call: NA; clone_size: many; cdr3_nt: TGTGCCAGCAGCCAAGTGGGTAGTGGGGCAAAGACCCAGTACTTC; cdr3_aa: CASSQVGSGAKTQYF
v_call: TRBV7-9; j_call: TRBJ2-5; d_call: NA; clone_size: many; cdr3_nt: TGTGCCAGCAGCTTTTGGGGGAGGTCAGAGACCCAGTACTTC; cdr3_aa: CASSFWGRSETQYF
v_call: TRBV5-1; j_call: TRBJ2-3; d_call: NA; clone_size: many; cdr3_nt: TGCGCCAGCAGCTTGGCACAGGGAGCCGATACGCAGTATTTT; cdr3_aa: CASSLAQGADTQYF
v_call: TRBV7-9; j_call: TRBJ2-5; d_call: NA; clone_size: many; cdr3_nt: TGTGCCAGCAGCTCACATGGAGTTCTGGAGACCCAGTACTTC; cdr3_aa: CASSSHGVLETQYF
v_call: TRBV25-1; j_call: TRBJ2-7; d_call: TRBD1; clone_size: many; cdr3_nt: TGTGCCAGCAGTGAATCAGGGGGATACTACGAGCAGTACTTC; cdr3_aa: CASSESGGYYEQYF
v_call: TRBV29-1; j_call: TRBJ2-3; d_call: NA; clone_size: NA; cdr3_nt: TGCAGCGTTGATCCAACTGGGATTGCGCAGTATTTT; cdr3_aa: CSVDPTGIAQYF
v_call: TRBV3-1; j_call: TRBJ2-7; d_call: NA; clone_size: many; cdr3_nt: TGTGCCAGCAGCCCCTATGACTTCACCGGGATCTACGAGCAGTACTTC; cdr3_aa: CASSPYDFTGIYEQYF
v_call: TRBV7-8; j_call: TRBJ1-6; d_call: NA; clone_size: many; cdr3_nt: TGTGCCAGCAGCTTCAGGACAGCTGATAATTCACCCCTCCACTTT; cdr3_aa: CASSFRTADNSPLHF